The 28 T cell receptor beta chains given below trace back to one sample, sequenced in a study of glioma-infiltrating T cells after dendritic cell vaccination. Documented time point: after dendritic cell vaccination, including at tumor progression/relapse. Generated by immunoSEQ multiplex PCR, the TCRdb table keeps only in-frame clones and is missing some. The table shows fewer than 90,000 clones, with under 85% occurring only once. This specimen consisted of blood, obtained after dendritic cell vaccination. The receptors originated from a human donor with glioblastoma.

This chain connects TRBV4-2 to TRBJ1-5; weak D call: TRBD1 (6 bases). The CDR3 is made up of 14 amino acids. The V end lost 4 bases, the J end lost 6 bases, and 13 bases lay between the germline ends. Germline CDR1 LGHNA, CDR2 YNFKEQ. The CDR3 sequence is CASSLSGEGQPQHF. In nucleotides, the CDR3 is TGTGCCAGCAGCCTCTCAGGGGAAGGTCAGCCCCAGCATTTT.

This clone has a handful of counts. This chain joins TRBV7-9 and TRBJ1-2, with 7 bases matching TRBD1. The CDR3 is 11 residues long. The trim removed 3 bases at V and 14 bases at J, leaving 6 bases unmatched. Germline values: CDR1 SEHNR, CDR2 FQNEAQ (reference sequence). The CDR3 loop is CASSLTGLGTF. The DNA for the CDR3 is TGTGCCAGCAGCTTGACAGGGCTCGGGACCTTC.

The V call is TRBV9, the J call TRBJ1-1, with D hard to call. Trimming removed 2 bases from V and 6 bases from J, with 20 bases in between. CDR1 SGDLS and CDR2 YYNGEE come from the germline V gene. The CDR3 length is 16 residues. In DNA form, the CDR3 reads TGTGCCAGCAGCGTCCAATGGACCTTGGAGGGCGCTGAAGCTTTCTTT. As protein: CASSVQWTLEGAEAFF.

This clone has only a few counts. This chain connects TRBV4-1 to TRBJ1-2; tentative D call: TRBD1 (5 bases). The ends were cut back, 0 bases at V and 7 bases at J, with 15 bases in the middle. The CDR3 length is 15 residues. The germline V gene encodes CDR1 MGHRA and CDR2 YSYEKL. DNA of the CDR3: TGCGCCAGCAGCCAAGATGCAGAGGGGAGGAGTGGCTACACCTTC. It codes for CASSQDAEGRSGYTF.

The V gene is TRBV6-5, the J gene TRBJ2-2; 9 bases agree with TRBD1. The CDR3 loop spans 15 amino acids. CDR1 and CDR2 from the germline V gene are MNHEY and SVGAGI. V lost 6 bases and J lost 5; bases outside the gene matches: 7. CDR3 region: CASRGTGLETGELFF. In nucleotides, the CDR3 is TGTGCCAGCAGGGGGACAGGGTTAGAGACCGGGGAGCTGTTTTTT.

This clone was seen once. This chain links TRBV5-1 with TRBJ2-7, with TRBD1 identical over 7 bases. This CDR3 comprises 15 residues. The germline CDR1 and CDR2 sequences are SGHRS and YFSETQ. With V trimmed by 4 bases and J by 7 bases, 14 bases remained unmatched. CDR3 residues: CASSGDSQKIGEQYF. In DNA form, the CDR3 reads TGCGCCAGCAGCGGGGACAGCCAGAAAATAGGGGAGCAGTACTTC.

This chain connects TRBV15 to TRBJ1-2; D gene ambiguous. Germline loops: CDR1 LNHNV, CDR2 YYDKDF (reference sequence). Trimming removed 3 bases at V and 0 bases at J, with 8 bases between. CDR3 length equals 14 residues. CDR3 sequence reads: CATSSPYANYGYTF. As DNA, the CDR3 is TGTGCCACCAGCAGCCCGTATGCTAACTATGGCTACACCTTC.

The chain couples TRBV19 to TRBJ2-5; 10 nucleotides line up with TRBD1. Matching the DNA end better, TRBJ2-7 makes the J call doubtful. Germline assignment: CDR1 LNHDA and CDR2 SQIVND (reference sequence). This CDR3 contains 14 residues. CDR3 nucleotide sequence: TGTGCCAGTAGTTCAAGACAGGGGGCATACGAGCAGTACTTC. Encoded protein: CASSSRQGAYEQYF.

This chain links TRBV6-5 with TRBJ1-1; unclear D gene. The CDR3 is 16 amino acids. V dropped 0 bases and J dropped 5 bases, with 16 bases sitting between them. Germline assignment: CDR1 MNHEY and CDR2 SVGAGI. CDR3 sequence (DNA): TGTGCCAGCAGTTACTCCGGCGCTCGTCGGGGAACTGAAGCTTTCTTT. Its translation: CASSYSGARRGTEAFF.

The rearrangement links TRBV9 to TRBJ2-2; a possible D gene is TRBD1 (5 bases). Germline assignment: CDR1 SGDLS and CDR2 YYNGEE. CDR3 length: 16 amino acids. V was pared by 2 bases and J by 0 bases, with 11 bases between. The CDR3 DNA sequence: TGTGCCAGCAGCGTTACGAAGGGGTCGAACACCGGGGAGCTGTTTTTT. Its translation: CASSVTKGSNTGELFF.

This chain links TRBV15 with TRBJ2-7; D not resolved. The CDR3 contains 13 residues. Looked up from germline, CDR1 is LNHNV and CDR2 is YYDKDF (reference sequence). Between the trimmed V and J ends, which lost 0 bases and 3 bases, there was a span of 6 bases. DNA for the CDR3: TGTGCCACCAGCAGAGATCGGGTCTACGAGCAGTACTTC. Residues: CATSRDRVYEQYF.

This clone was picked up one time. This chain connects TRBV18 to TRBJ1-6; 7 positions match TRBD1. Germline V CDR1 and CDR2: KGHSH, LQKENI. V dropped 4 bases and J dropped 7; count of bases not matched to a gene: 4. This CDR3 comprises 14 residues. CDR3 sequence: CASSQEQGNSPLHF. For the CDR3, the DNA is TGTGCCAGCTCACAAGAACAGGGGAATTCACCCCTCCACTTT.

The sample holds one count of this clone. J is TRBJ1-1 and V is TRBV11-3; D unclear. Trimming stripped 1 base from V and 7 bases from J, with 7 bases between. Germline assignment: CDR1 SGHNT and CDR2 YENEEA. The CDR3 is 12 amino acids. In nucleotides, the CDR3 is TGTGCCAGCAGCTTAGGCTTCGGTGAAGCTTTCTTT. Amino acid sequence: CASSLGFGEAFF.

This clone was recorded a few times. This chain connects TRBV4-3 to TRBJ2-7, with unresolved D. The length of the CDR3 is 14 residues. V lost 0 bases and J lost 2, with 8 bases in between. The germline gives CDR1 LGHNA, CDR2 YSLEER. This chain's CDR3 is CASSQDSRTYEQYF. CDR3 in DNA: TGCGCCAGCAGCCAAGATTCCAGAACCTACGAGCAGTACTTC.

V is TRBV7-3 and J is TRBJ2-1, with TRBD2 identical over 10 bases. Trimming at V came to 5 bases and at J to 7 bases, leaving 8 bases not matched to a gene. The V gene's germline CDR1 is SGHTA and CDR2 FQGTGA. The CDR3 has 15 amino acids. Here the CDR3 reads CASSERGGQRNEQFF. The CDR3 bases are TGTGCCAGCAGCGAGCGGGGGGGCCAAAGGAATGAGCAGTTCTTC.

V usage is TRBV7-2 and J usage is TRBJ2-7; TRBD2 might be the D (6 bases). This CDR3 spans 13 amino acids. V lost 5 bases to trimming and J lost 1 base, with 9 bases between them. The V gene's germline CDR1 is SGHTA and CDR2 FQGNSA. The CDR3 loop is CASSRAGSYEQYF. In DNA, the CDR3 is TGTGCCAGCAGCCGGGCGGGGTCCTACGAGCAGTACTTC.

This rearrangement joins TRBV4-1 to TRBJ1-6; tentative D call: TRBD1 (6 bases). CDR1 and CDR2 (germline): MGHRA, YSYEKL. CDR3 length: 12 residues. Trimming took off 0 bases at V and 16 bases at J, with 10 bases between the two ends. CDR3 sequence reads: CASSQEGARLHF. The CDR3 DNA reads TGCGCCAGCAGCCAAGAGGGGGCTCGACTCCACTTT.

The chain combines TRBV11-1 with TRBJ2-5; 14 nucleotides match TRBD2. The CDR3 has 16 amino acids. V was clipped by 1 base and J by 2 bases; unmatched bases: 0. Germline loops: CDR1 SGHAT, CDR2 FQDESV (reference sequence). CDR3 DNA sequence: TGTGCCAGCAGCTTAGGACTAGCGGGGGGGCAAGAGACCCAGTACTTC. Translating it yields CASSLGLAGGQETQYF.

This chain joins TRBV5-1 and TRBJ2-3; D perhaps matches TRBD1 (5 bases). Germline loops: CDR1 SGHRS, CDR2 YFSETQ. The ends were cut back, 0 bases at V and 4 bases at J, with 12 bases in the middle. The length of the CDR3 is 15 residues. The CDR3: CASSLGLQGPDTQYF. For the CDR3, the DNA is TGCGCCAGCAGCTTGGGTTTGCAGGGTCCAGATACGCAGTATTTT.

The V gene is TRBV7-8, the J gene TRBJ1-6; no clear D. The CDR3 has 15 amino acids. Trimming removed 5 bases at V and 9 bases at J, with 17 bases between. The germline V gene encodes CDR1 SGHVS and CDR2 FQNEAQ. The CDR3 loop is CASSLTLGDGSPLHF. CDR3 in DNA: TGTGCCAGCAGCCTCACCTTGGGAGATGGTTCACCCCTCCACTTT. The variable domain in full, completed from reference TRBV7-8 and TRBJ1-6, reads GAGVSQSPRYKVAKRGQDVALRCDPISGHVSLFWYQQALGQGPEFLTYFQNEAQLDKSGLPSDRFFAERPEGSVSTLKIQRTQQEDSAVYLCASSLTLGDGSPLHFGNGTRLTVT.

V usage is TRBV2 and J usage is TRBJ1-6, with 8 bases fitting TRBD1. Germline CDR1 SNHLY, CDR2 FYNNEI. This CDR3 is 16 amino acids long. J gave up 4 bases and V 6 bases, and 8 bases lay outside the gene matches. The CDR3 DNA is TGTGCCAGCAGACCGACAGGGGCTAATTATAATTCACCCCTCCACTTT. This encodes CASRPTGANYNSPLHF. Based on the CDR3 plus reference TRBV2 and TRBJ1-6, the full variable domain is EPEVTQTPSHQVTQMGQEVILRCVPISNHLYFYWYRQILGQKVEFLVSFYNNEISEKSEIFDDQFSVERPDGSNFTLKIRSTKLEDSAMYFCASRPTGANYNSPLHFGNGTRLTVT.

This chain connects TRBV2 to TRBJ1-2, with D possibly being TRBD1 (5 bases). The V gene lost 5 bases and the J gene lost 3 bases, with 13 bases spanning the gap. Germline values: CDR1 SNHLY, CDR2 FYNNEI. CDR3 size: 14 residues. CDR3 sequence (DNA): TGTGCCAGCAGTTGGGCAGGGTCAGACTATGGCTACACCTTC. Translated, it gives CASSWAGSDYGYTF.

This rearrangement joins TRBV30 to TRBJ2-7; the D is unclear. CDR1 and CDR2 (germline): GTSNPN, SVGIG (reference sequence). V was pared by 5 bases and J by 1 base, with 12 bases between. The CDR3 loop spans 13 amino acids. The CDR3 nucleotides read TGTGCCTGGGACACGGCCATTTCCTACGAGCAGTACTTC. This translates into CAWDTAISYEQYF.

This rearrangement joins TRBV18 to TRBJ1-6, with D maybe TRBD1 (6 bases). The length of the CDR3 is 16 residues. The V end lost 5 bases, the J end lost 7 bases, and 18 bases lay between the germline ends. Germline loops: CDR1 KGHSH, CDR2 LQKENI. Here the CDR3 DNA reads TGTGCCAGCTCATCGAATGGGGGCCTGGAGAATTCACCCCTCCACTTT. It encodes CASSSNGGLENSPLHF.

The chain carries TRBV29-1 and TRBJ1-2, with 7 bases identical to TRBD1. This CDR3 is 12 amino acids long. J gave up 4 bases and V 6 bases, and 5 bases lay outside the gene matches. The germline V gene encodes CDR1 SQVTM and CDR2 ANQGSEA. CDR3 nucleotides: TGCAGCGTCGAGGGACAGAGCTATGGCTACACCTTC. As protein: CSVEGQSYGYTF.

CDR3: CASSLGQGEYEQYF. The CDR3 nucleotides are TGTGCCAGCAGCTTAGGACAGGGGGAGTACGAGCAGTACTTC. V usage is TRBV11-1 and J usage is TRBJ2-7; 9 bases map to TRBD1. Trimming at V came to 1 base and at J to 4 bases, leaving 2 bases not matched to a gene. CDR3 size: 14 residues. The V gene's germline CDR1 is SGHAT and CDR2 FQDESV (reference sequence).

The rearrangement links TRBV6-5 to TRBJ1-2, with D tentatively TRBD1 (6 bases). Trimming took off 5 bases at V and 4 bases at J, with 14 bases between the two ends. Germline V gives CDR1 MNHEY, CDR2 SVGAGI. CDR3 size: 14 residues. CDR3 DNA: TGTGCCAGCAGTCTTACGTTGGGGGCCTATGGCTACACCTTC. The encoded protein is CASSLTLGAYGYTF.

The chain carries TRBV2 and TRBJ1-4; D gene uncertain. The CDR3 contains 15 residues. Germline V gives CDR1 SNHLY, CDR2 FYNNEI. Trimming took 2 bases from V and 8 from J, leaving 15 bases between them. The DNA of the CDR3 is TGTGCCAGCAGTGAAAGGAAACAGCCTCGCGAAAAACTGTTTTTT. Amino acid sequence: CASSERKQPREKLFF.